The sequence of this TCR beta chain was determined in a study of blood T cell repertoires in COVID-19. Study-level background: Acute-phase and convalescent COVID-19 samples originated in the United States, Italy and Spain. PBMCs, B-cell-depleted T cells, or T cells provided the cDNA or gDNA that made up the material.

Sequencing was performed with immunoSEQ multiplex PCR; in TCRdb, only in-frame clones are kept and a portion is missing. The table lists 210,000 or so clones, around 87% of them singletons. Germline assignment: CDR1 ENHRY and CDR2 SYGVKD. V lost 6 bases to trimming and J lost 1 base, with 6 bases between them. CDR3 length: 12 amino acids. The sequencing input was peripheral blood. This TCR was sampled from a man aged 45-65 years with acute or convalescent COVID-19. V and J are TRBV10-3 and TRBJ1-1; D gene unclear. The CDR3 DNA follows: TGTGCCATCAGGGGAGAGAACACTGAAGCTTTCTTT. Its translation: CAIRGENTEAFF.